A single sample is the source of the 17 T cell receptor beta chains below, sequenced in a study of blood T cells in healthy people across ages. A J-beta primer mix and a sample-barcoded 5' primer were used in a second PCR of about 7 to 12 cycles. MiXCR was run by TCRdb on the 5' RACE reads, yielding one entry per CDR3 protein. Of more than 550,000 distinct CDR3 sequences listed, roughly 20% are singletons. Sequences were obtained from blood. The receptors shown here come from a man in his 70s in good health.

J is TRBJ1-5 and V is TRBV12-3 or TRBV12-4; possible D gene TRBD1, 5 bases. V was pared by 7 bases and J by 3 bases, with 13 bases between. This CDR3 is built from 14 residues. The CDR3, as DNA: TGTGCCAGCACCCCGGGACTTTTCAATCAGCCCCAGCATTTT. The encoded protein is CASTPGLFNQPQHF.

This clonotype has a handful of counts. The chain recombines TRBV11-2 with TRBJ2-7; unclear D gene. The CDR3 has 14 residues. V was pared by 5 bases and J by 0 bases, with 11 bases between. Germline CDR1 and CDR2: SGHAT and FQNNGV. CDR3 nucleotide sequence: TGTGCCAGCAGCCGACGGACCTCCTCCTACGAGCAGTACGTC. It codes for CASSRRTSSYEQYV.

The sample holds a few counts of this clonotype. J is TRBJ2-7 and V is TRBV27, with 10 positions matching TRBD2. V lost 2 bases to trimming and J lost 2 bases; unmatched junction nucleotides: 6. Germline loops: CDR1 MNHEY, CDR2 SMNVEV (reference sequence). This CDR3 region has 16 residues. CDR3 sequence (DNA): TGTGCCAGCAGTTTACATTTAGCGGGGGGTACCTACGAGCAGTACTTC. Its protein is CASSLHLAGGTYEQYF.

The genes are TRBV7-9 and TRBJ1-1, with D perhaps TRBD1 (5 bases). The CDR3 loop spans 15 amino acids. Trimming removed 1 base at V and 4 bases at J, with 13 bases between. Germline V gene data show CDR1 as SEHNR and CDR2 as FQNEAQ (reference sequence). The CDR3 protein is CASSLGAGQGTEAFF. The CDR3 region has the DNA TGTGCCAGCAGCTTAGGTGCCGGGCAGGGCACTGAAGCTTTCTTT. Variable domain in full (rest from reference TRBV7-9 and TRBJ1-1): DTGVSQNPRHKITKRGQNVTFRCDPISEHNRLYWYRQTLGQGPEFLTYFQNEAQLEKSRLLSDRFSAERPKGSFSTLEIQRTEQGDSAMYLCASSLGAGQGTEAFFGQGTRLTVV.

This clonotype occurred a few times. The CDR3 nucleotides are TGTGCCAGCAGCTTCGGGGGAAGACTCACAGATACGCAGTATTTT. Translating gives CASSFGGRLTDTQYF. The chain recombines TRBV7-2 with TRBJ2-3; TRBD2 is a possible D gene (6 bases). CDR3 length equals 15 residues. Germline-derived CDR1 and CDR2 are SGHTA and FQGNSA. Trimming cost V 3 bases and J 2 bases, with 12 bases left between them.

The chain recombines TRBV4-1 with TRBJ2-5; D unresolved. Germline CDR1 MGHRA, CDR2 YSYEKL. The V end was cut by 0 bases, the J end by 11 bases, with 13 bases between. The CDR3 is made up of 13 amino acids. The CDR3 DNA reads TGCGCCAGCAGCCAAGAAAGTGCTTCAATGCAGTACTTC. It yields the protein CASSQESASMQYF.

This clonotype appeared a few times. V and J are TRBV7-8 and TRBJ1-2; D unresolved. CDR3 length equals 14 residues. Trimming removed 1 base from V and 4 bases from J, with 10 bases in between. CDR1 and CDR2 (germline): SGHVS, FQNEAQ. The CDR3 loop reads CASSLEGRIYGYTF. The CDR3 DNA reads as TGTGCCAGCAGCTTAGAAGGCAGAATCTATGGCTACACCTTC.

This clonotype was detected a few times. The chain is built from TRBV7-7 and TRBJ2-5; the D gene is possibly TRBD1 (7 bases). The J call may not be correct, given that the DNA end is closer to TRBJ2-1. This CDR3 contains 13 residues. Germline loops: CDR1 SSHAT, CDR2 FNYEAQ (reference sequence). For the CDR3, the DNA is TGTGCCAGCAGCACGCAGGGGGGCGATGAGCAGTTCTTC. Its translation is CASSTQGGDEQFF.

This chain joins TRBV12-3 or TRBV12-4 and TRBJ2-2; no clear D gene. V was cut by 3 bases and J by 1 base, with 6 bases left in between. The CDR3 runs 14 residues. The CDR3, as DNA: TGTGCCAGCAGTTTCGACGGGAACACCGGGGAGCTGTTTTTT. Amino acids: CASSFDGNTGELFF.

This chain links TRBV28 with TRBJ1-2, with a possible D match to TRBD1 (6 bases). Trimming pared 6 bases from V and 7 bases from J, leaving 15 bases between. This CDR3 spans 13 amino acids. The V gene's germline CDR1 is MDHEN and CDR2 SYDVKM. CDR3 bases: TGTGCCAGCAGGGGGAACAGGGTCTCTGGCTACACCTTC. It codes for CASRGNRVSGYTF.

The chain has TRBV5-6 and TRBJ1-3, with D possibly TRBD1 on 5 matching bases. This CDR3 has 15 amino acids. The V gene lost 4 bases and the J gene lost 0 bases, with 11 bases spanning the gap. Germline V CDR1 and CDR2: SGHDT, YYEEEE. The CDR3 here is CASSLIGGSGNTIYF. CDR3 sequence (DNA): TGTGCCAGCAGCCTCATCGGGGGCTCTGGAAACACCATATATTTT.

A few counts support this clonotype. Compared with germline, one end of the junction differs, possibly owing to a read error. The V gene is TRBV12-3 or TRBV12-4, the J gene TRBJ2-4, with 7 nucleotides matching TRBD2. The CDR3 is 15 residues long. The CDR3 sequence: CTSTLGGRAKNIQYF. CDR3 sequence (DNA): TGTACCAGCACCCTCGGGGGGAGAGCCAAAAACATTCAGTACTTC.

V and J are TRBV14 and TRBJ2-1; D is unclear. There are 15 residues in the CDR3. V was trimmed by 5 bases and J by 0 bases, leaving 11 bases between them. Looked up from germline, CDR1 is SGHDN and CDR2 is FVKESK. In nucleotides, the CDR3 is TGTGCCAGCAGCGGCGGAAAGAGCTCCTACAATGAGCAGTTCTTC. This codes for CASSGGKSSYNEQFF.

This chain joins TRBV6-4 and TRBJ2-1, with 7 bases lining up with TRBD2. The CDR3 loop spans 18 amino acids. CDR1 is MRHNA, CDR2 SNTAGT, per germline. The J segment lost 0 bases and the V segment lost 4 bases, leaving 12 bases of the junction unmatched. The CDR3, as DNA: TGTGCCAGCAGTGTTCGGCTAGCGGCATCAAACTCCTACAATGAGCAGTTCTTC. Translating gives CASSVRLAASNSYNEQFF.

The chain couples TRBV5-1 to TRBJ2-5; D unclear. Germline V gene sequence: CDR1 SGHRS, CDR2 YFSETQ. V was cut by 4 bases and J by 0 bases, with 13 bases left in between. The length of the CDR3 is 15 residues. The CDR3 region has the DNA TGCGCCAGCAGCCAGTCCAACAGAAACCAAGAGACCCAGTACTTC. Residues: CASSQSNRNQETQYF.

The sample holds many counts of this clonotype. The V and J genes are TRBV3-1 and TRBJ1-1; D gene uncertain. Germline V gene lookup returns CDR1 LGHDT and CDR2 YNNKEL (reference sequence). There are 14 residues in the CDR3. V was trimmed by 4 bases and J by 1 base, leaving 10 bases between them. Here the CDR3 DNA reads TGTGCCAGCAGCCCAAAACCCGGGAACACTGAAGCTTTCTTT. This gives the protein CASSPKPGNTEAFF.

This chain links TRBV24-1 with TRBJ2-1; maybe TRBD2 (6 bases). In germline, CDR1 is KGHDR, CDR2 SFDVKD. Trimming cost V 4 bases and J 2 bases, with 23 bases left between them. CDR3 size: 19 residues. The CDR3 region is CATSETGVARAGAYNEQFF. CDR3 sequence (DNA): TGTGCCACCAGTGAAACGGGAGTGGCTAGGGCTGGGGCCTACAATGAGCAGTTCTTC.